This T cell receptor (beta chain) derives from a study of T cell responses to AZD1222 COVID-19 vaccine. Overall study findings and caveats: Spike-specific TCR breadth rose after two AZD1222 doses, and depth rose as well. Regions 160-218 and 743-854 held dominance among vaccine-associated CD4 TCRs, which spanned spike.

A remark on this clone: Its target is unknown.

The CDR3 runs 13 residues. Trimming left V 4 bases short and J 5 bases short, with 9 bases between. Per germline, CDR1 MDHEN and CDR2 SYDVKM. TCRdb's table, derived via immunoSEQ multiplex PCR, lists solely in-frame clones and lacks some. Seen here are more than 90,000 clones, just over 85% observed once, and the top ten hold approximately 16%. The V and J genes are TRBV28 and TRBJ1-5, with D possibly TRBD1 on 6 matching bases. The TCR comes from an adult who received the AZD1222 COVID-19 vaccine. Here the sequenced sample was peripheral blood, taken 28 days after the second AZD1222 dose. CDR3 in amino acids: CASSSGVHQPQHF. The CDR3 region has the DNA TGTGCCAGCAGTTCAGGGGTCCATCAGCCCCAGCATTTT.